This entry lists 28 T cell receptor beta chains sequenced from one sample in a study of T cells in Graves' hyperthyroidism and ophthalmopathy. Regions amplified from RNA transcripts were the TCR beta CDR3 regions. During a first-round RT-PCR of the TCR CDR3, the HTBI primer set was used. MiXCR, run by TCRdb on the multiplex PCR reads, gives a single entry per CDR3 protein. The repertoire holds a few hundred thousand distinct CDR3 sequences, with approximately 15% as singletons. Material: blood. The receptors here all came from a woman aged 40-49 years with Graves' hyperthyroidism.

This clonotype was found a few times. The V call is TRBV27, the J call TRBJ1-6; D is perhaps TRBD1 (5 bases). V was cut by 10 bases and J by 3 bases, with 19 bases left in between. CDR1 and CDR2 (germline): MNHEY, SMNVEV (reference sequence). The CDR3 contains 16 residues. The CDR3 spells CATPTEYRFYNSPLHF. The CDR3 DNA sequence: TGTGCCACCCCGACAGAGTACCGATTCTATAATTCACCCCTCCACTTT.

J is TRBJ1-6 and V is TRBV6-2 or TRBV6-3; TRBD1 agrees at 10 bases. CDR1 MNHEY and CDR2 SVGEGT come from the germline V gene. V shed 2 bases, J shed 6 bases, and the junction held 4 bases outside the gene matches. CDR3 length: 16 amino acids. CDR3 amino acids: CASSYDGTGVNSPLHF. In DNA, the CDR3 is TGTGCCAGCAGTTACGATGGGACAGGGGTTAATTCACCCCTCCACTTT.

This clonotype was counted at least ten times. The chain carries TRBV3-1 and TRBJ2-7, with D perhaps matching TRBD1 (6 bases). V dropped 4 bases and J dropped 5 bases, with 15 bases sitting between them. The CDR3 is 14 residues long. Germline V lookup: CDR1 LGHDT, CDR2 YNNKEL (reference sequence). CDR3 DNA: TGTGCCAGCAGCCCAACAGGGTTTAGCGACGAGCAGTACTTC. The encoded protein is CASSPTGFSDEQYF.

Many counts were recorded for this clonotype. The chain is built from TRBV27 and TRBJ2-7; 9 bases align to TRBD1. V lost 6 bases, J lost 2 bases, and 11 bases stayed unmatched. There are 16 residues in the CDR3. CDR1 is MNHEY and CDR2 is SMNVEV in the germline V gene (reference sequence). The CDR3 region is CASSTNSGTGPYEQYF. The DNA for the CDR3 is TGTGCCAGCAGCACAAATTCCGGGACAGGGCCCTACGAGCAGTACTTC.

This clonotype was counted between two and nine times. The V call is TRBV7-9, the J call TRBJ2-5; D is unresolved. The germline gives CDR1 SEHNR, CDR2 FQNEAQ (reference sequence). V was shortened by 3 bases and J by 8 bases, with 13 bases between the two germline ends. The CDR3 loop spans 13 amino acids. The CDR3 coding sequence is TGTGCCAGCAGCTTCCAAGGCCTTGATACCCAGTACTTC. This encodes CASSFQGLDTQYF.

This clonotype was observed many times. The chain recombines TRBV7-2 with TRBJ2-1; 10 nucleotides align to TRBD2. Germline V gives CDR1 SGHTA, CDR2 FQGNSA. The CDR3 runs 15 residues. Unmatched junction bases numbered 13, after V lost 7 bases and J lost 10 bases. CDR3 in DNA: TGTGCCAGCACCCCCCCGGCTAGCGGGAGTGGCGAGCAGTTCTTC. This gives the protein CASTPPASGSGEQFF.

This clonotype was recorded at least ten times. The V and J genes are TRBV5-6 and TRBJ2-1; tentatively, D is TRBD1 (5 bases). Trimming pared 4 bases from V and 0 bases from J, leaving 8 bases between. Germline V CDR1 and CDR2: SGHDT, YYEEEE. The CDR3 covers 14 residues. CDR3 sequence: CASSEDTSYNEQFF. CDR3 in DNA: TGTGCCAGCAGCGAGGACACCTCCTACAATGAGCAGTTCTTC.

This clonotype was recorded at least ten times. The genes are TRBV28 and TRBJ1-2, with 8 bases lining up with TRBD1. Germline-derived CDR1 and CDR2 are MDHEN and SYDVKM. Trimming cost V 10 bases and J 4 bases; bases outside gene matches: 8. The CDR3 has 13 amino acids. This CDR3 reads CAITTGEGYGYTF. Written as DNA, the CDR3 is TGTGCCATTACGACAGGGGAAGGCTATGGCTACACCTTC.

This rearrangement joins TRBV6-6 to TRBJ2-6; no clear D. The length of the CDR3 is 15 residues. Germline V lookup: CDR1 MNHNY, CDR2 SVGAGI (reference sequence). The V end was cut by 0 bases, the J end by 0 bases, with 3 bases between. Here the CDR3 reads CASSYSTSGANVLTF. CDR3 coding DNA: TGTGCCAGCAGTTACTCGACCTCTGGGGCCAACGTCCTGACTTTC.

Ten or more counts support this clonotype. The chain is built from TRBV28 and TRBJ2-7; D gene unclear. The CDR3 is 13 amino acids. V was cut by 3 bases and J by 7 bases, with 13 bases left in between. Germline CDR1 MDHEN, CDR2 SYDVKM. CDR3 DNA: TGTGCCAGCAGTTTCCAGCCACTCGGGGAGCAGTACTTC. Translation: CASSFQPLGEQYF.

There are many counts of this clonotype. The genes are TRBV4-2 and TRBJ2-3; 7 bases match TRBD1. This CDR3 contains 16 residues. Germline V gene lookup returns CDR1 LGHNA and CDR2 YNFKEQ. Trimming cost V 1 base and J 1 base; bases outside gene matches: 5. The CDR3 DNA sequence: TGTGCCAGCAGCCAAGCCCCAGGGGGAGGCACAGATACGCAGTATTTT. It specifies CASSQAPGGGTDTQYF.

This chain joins TRBV3-1 and TRBJ2-7; 13 nucleotides agree with TRBD2. Losses at the gene ends were 0 bases for V and 3 bases for J; bases not matched to a gene: 11. Germline CDR1 reads LGHDT; CDR2 reads YNNKEL (reference sequence). The CDR3 runs to 19 residues. The CDR3 protein is CASSQDWSGLAGVGYEQYF. The CDR3 DNA follows: TGTGCCAGCAGCCAAGATTGGAGTGGACTAGCGGGAGTTGGCTACGAGCAGTACTTC.

This clonotype was seen ten or more times. The CDR3 protein is CASSLWGVQTGELFF. As DNA, the CDR3 is TGTGCCAGCAGCTTATGGGGGGTACAGACCGGGGAGCTGTTTTTT. V gene TRBV11-2 combines with J gene TRBJ2-2; D may be TRBD2 (6 bases). This CDR3 has 15 amino acids. The germline CDR1 and CDR2 sequences are SGHAT and FQNNGV. The V end was cut by 2 bases, the J end by 5 bases, with 12 bases between.

This clonotype was found many times. V is TRBV3-1 and J is TRBJ2-4; perhaps TRBD2 as D (6 bases). Trimming stripped 4 bases from V and 0 bases from J, with 10 bases between. Germline CDR1 is LGHDT and CDR2 is YNNKEL (reference sequence). The CDR3 is 15 residues long. The CDR3 is CASSRDSLAKNIQYF. The CDR3 DNA is TGTGCCAGCAGCCGGGACTCACTAGCCAAAAACATTCAGTACTTC.

This clonotype showed up just a few times. This chain uses TRBV29-1 with TRBJ2-7; TRBD1 matches at 8 bases. Trimming took 4 bases from V and 2 from J; bases not matched to a gene: 7. CDR3 length equals 14 residues. CDR1 is SQVTM and CDR2 is ANQGSEA in the germline V gene. The chain's CDR3 is CSVGSRGPTYEQYF. The CDR3 nucleotides are TGCAGCGTTGGATCCAGGGGGCCTACCTACGAGCAGTACTTC.

This clonotype appeared many times. The V and J genes are TRBV20-1 and TRBJ2-7; D ambiguous. The length of the CDR3 is 11 residues. Per germline, CDR1 DFQATT and CDR2 SNEGSKA (reference sequence). V lost 3 bases, J lost 2 bases, and 5 bases lay in between. The CDR3 nucleotides read TGCAGTGCTAGCCCCGCCTACGAGCAGTACTTC. Translating gives CSASPAYEQYF.

This clonotype has just a few counts. This chain connects TRBV29-1 to TRBJ1-2; D may be TRBD1 (5 bases). The germline V gene encodes CDR1 SQVTM and CDR2 ANQGSEA. With 5 bases removed from V and 5 bases from J, the gap between germline ends came to 15 bases. This CDR3 is built from 13 residues. CDR3: CSVPFDSMYGYTF. The DNA for the CDR3 is TGCAGCGTTCCCTTTGACAGCATGTATGGCTACACCTTC.

This clonotype was observed a few times. V is TRBV29-1 and J is TRBJ1-1, with 8 bases identical to TRBD1. CDR1 is SQVTM and CDR2 is ANQGSEA in the germline V gene. The CDR3 length is 12 residues. With V trimmed by 7 bases and J by 10 bases, 11 bases remained unmatched. CDR3 sequence: CSAGPVGQGAFF. The CDR3 nucleotides read TGCAGCGCCGGACCCGTCGGACAGGGAGCTTTCTTT.

The chain combines TRBV10-2 with TRBJ1-5; the D gene is possibly TRBD1 (6 bases). This CDR3 has 13 amino acids. The V gene's germline CDR1 is WSHSY and CDR2 SAAADI. The V and J ends lost 4 bases and 6 bases respectively, with 10 bases between them. The CDR3 region has the DNA TGCGCCAGCAGTGTTACAGGGCCTCAGCCCCAGCATTTT. This encodes CASSVTGPQPQHF.

A remark on this clonotype: Since a much larger clone is just one base distant, this may be a read error. This chain joins TRBV20-1 and TRBJ1-1; weak D call: TRBD1 (5 bases). The ends were cut back, 2 bases at V and 1 base at J, with 8 bases in the middle. This CDR3 has 13 residues. CDR1 is DFQATT, CDR2 SNEGSKA, per germline (reference sequence). CDR3 region: CSARPTANTEAFF. CDR3 sequence (DNA): TGCAGTGCTAGACCGACAGCGAACACTGAAGCTTTCTTT.

This clonotype was seen repeatedly, ten times or more. The chain recombines TRBV5-1 with TRBJ2-1; TRBD2 aligns across 10 bases. Looked up from germline, CDR1 is SGHRS and CDR2 is YFSETQ. J was trimmed by 7 bases and V by 1 base; bases with no gene match: 5. This CDR3 is built from 15 residues. CDR3 region: CASSLSQAGGNEQFF. The CDR3 region has the DNA TGCGCCAGCAGCTTGTCACAAGCGGGGGGGAATGAGCAGTTCTTC.

The chain joins TRBV2 to TRBJ1-2, with TRBD1 as a possible D gene (5 bases). CDR1 and CDR2 (germline): SNHLY, FYNNEI. The V end lost 4 bases, the J end lost 11 bases, and 20 bases lay between the germline ends. This CDR3 contains 14 residues. Here the CDR3 DNA reads TGTGCCAGCAGTGTCGACAGTGCCCGGACTGGGTACACCTTC. The encoded protein is CASSVDSARTGYTF.

This clonotype has ten or more counts. The chain is built from TRBV27 and TRBJ2-1; D remains unclear. This CDR3 is built from 12 residues. V lost 3 bases to trimming and J lost 9 bases, with 9 bases between them. Germline V gives CDR1 MNHEY, CDR2 SMNVEV (reference sequence). In nucleotides, the CDR3 is TGTGCCAGCAGTTTCCCCCTGGGTGAGCAGTTCTTC. Its protein product is CASSFPLGEQFF.

This clonotype was detected only a few times. V and J are TRBV19 and TRBJ1-1; D unclear. The CDR3 loop spans 14 amino acids. Per germline, CDR1 LNHDA and CDR2 SQIVND (reference sequence). Trimming left V 3 bases short and J 5 bases short, with 13 bases between. In DNA, the CDR3 is TGTGCCAGTAGTATTGGTGGGTCCCCGACTGAAGCTTTCTTT. It yields the protein CASSIGGSPTEAFF.

There are many counts of this clonotype. The chain couples TRBV3-1 to TRBJ2-7; maybe TRBD1 (6 bases). Trimming pared 4 bases from V and 3 bases from J, leaving 19 bases between. The germline V gene encodes CDR1 LGHDT and CDR2 YNNKEL (reference sequence). The CDR3 runs 16 residues. The DNA of the CDR3 is TGTGCCAGCAGCCCCTTACAGGGCGCCCCGGGCTACGAGCAGTACTTC. This encodes CASSPLQGAPGYEQYF.

Comment on this clonotype: Its ends do not fully match the called genes, so a read error is possible. The V call is TRBV10-1, the J call TRBJ2-1; weak D call: TRBD1 (6 bases). This CDR3 has 15 residues. CDR1 is WNHNN, CDR2 SYGVQD, per germline (reference sequence). DNA of the CDR3: TGTGCCAGCAGAGCCACGGGACACCTCAGGGATGAGCAGTTCTTC. As protein: CASRATGHLRDEQFF.

The chain recombines TRBV2 with TRBJ1-6, with D possibly being TRBD1 (5 bases). The CDR3 is 15 residues long. Germline V gene sequence: CDR1 SNHLY, CDR2 FYNNEI. V shed 0 bases and J shed 7 bases, with 10 bases lying between them. CDR3 coding DNA: TGTGCCAGCAGTGAAGCCGGGACGGCGAATTCACCCCTCCACTTT. This codes for CASSEAGTANSPLHF.

This rearrangement joins TRBV4-2 to TRBJ1-2; a possible D gene is TRBD1 (5 bases). The V gene lost 0 bases and the J gene lost 7 bases, with 15 bases spanning the gap. The germline gives CDR1 LGHNA, CDR2 YNFKEQ. This CDR3 is built from 15 residues. CDR3: CASSQDPQGDRGYTF. The DNA for the CDR3 is TGTGCCAGCAGCCAAGACCCCCAAGGGGATCGTGGCTACACCTTC.